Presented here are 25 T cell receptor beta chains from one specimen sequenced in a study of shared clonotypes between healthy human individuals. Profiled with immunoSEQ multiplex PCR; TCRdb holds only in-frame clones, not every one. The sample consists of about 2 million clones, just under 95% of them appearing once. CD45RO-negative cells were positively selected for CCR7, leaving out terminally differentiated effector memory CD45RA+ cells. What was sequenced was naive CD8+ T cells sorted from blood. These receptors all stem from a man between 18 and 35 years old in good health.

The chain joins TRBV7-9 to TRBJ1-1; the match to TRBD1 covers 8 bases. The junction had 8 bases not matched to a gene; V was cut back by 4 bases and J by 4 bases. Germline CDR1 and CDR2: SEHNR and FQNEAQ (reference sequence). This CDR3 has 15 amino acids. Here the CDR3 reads CASSSTDRVVTEAFF. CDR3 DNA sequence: TGTGCCAGCAGCTCTACGGACAGGGTGGTCACTGAAGCTTTCTTT. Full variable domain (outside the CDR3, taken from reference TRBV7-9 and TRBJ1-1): DTGVSQNPRHKITKRGQNVTFRCDPISEHNRLYWYRQTLGQGPEFLTYFQNEAQLEKSRLLSDRFSAERPKGSFSTLEIQRTEQGDSAMYLCASSSTDRVVTEAFFGQGTRLTVV.

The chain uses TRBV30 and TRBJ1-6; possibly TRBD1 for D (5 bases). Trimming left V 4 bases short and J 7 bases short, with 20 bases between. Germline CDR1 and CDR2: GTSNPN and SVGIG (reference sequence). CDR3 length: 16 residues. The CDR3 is CAWTPGWGRTNSPLHF. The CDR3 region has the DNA TGTGCCTGGACCCCAGGATGGGGACGGACAAATTCACCCCTCCACTTT.

The CDR3 sequence: CASSYSGTGNEQFF. The CDR3 bases are TGTGCCAGCAGTTACTCAGGGACAGGGAATGAGCAGTTCTTC. The chain recombines TRBV6-5 with TRBJ2-1; 9 bases line up with TRBD1. Germline V gene lookup returns CDR1 MNHEY and CDR2 SVGAGI. The CDR3 has 14 residues. Trimming cost V 0 bases and J 7 bases; bases outside gene matches: 1.

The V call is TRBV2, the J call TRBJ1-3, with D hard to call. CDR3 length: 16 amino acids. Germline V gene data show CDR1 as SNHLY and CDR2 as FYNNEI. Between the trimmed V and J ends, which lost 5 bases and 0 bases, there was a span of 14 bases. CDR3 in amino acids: CASSFLERYSGNTIYF. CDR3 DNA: TGTGCCAGCAGTTTCCTAGAGAGGTACTCTGGAAACACCATATATTTT. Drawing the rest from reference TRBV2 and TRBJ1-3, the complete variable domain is EPEVTQTPSHQVTQMGQEVILRCVPISNHLYFYWYRQILGQKVEFLVSFYNNEISEKSEIFDDQFSVERPDGSNFTLKIRSTKLEDSAMYFCASSFLERYSGNTIYFGEGSWLTVV.

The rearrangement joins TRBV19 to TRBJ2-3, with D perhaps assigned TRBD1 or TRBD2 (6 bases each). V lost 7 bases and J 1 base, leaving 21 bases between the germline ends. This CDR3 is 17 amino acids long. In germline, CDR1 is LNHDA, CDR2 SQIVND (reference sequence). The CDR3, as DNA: TGTGCCAGTAATAAGGTCCAGGGGAGGATTGGCACAGATACGCAGTATTTT. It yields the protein CASNKVQGRIGTDTQYF.

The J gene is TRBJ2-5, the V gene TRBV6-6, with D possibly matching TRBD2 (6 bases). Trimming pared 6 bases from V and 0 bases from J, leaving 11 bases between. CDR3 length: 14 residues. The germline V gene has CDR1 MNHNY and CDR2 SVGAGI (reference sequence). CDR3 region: CASRLAEYQETQYF. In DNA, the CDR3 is TGTGCCAGCAGACTAGCAGAGTACCAAGAGACCCAGTACTTC.

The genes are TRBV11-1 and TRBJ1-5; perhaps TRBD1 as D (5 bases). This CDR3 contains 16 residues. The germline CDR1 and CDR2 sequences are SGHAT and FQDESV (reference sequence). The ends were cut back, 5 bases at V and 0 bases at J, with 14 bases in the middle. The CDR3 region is CASSPGGRNSNQPQHF. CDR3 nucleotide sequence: TGTGCCAGCAGCCCGGGGGGGAGAAATAGCAATCAGCCCCAGCATTTT.

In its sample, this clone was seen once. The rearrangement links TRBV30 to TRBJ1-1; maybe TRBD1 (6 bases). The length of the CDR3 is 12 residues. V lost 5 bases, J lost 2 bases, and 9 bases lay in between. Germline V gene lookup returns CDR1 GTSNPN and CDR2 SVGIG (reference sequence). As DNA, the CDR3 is TGTGCCTGGGGGGACATCAACACTGAAGCTTTCTTT. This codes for CAWGDINTEAFF.

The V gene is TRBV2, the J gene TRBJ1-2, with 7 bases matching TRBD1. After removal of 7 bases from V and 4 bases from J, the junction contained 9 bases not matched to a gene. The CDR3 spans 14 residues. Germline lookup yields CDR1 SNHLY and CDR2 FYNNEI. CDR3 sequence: CASTHRGEGYGYTF. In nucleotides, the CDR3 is TGTGCCAGCACCCACAGGGGAGAAGGCTATGGCTACACCTTC.

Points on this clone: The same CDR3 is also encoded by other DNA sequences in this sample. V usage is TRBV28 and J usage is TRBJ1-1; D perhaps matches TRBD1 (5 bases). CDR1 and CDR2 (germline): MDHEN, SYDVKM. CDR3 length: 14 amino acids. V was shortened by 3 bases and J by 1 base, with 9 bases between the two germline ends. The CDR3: CASSLQGANTEAFF. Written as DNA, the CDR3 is TGTGCCAGCAGTTTGCAGGGAGCGAACACTGAAGCTTTCTTT. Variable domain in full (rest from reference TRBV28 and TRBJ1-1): DVKVTQSSRYLVKRTGEKVFLECVQDMDHENMFWYRQDPGLGLRLIYFSYDVKMKEKGDIPEGYSVSREKKERFSLILESASTNQTSMYLCASSLQGANTEAFFGQGTRLTVV.

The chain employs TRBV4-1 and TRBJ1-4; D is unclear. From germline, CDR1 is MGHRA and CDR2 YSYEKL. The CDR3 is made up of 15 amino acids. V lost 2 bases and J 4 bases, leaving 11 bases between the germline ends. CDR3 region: CASSQSGADNEKLFF. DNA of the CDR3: TGCGCCAGCAGCCAATCAGGAGCGGATAATGAAAAACTGTTTTTT.

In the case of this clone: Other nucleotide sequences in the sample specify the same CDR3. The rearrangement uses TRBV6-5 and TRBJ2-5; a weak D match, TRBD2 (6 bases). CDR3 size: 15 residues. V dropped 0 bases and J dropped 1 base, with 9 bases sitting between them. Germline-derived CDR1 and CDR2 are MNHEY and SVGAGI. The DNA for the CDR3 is TGTGCCAGCAGTTACTCCGGAGGGATCCAAGAGACCCAGTACTTC. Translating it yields CASSYSGGIQETQYF.

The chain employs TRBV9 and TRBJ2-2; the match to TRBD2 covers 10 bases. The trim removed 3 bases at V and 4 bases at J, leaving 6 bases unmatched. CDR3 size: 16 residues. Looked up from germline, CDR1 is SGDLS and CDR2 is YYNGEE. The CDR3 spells CASSGRGTSATGELFF. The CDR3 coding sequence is TGTGCCAGCAGCGGGCGTGGGACTAGCGCCACCGGGGAGCTGTTTTTT.

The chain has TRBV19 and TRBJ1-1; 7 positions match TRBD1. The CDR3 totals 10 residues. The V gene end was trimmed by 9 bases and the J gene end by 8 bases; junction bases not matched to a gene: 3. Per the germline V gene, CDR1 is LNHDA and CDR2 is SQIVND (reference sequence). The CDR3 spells CASRQGEAFF. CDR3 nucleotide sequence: TGTGCCAGCCGACAGGGCGAAGCTTTCTTT.

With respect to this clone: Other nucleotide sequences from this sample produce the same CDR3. CDR3 DNA: TGTGCCAGTAGTCCAGGACCGAACTACGAGCAGTACTTC. It specifies CASSPGPNYEQYF. The chain carries TRBV19 and TRBJ2-7; no clear D gene. The CDR3 extends over 13 amino acids. The V gene lost 5 bases and the J gene lost 3 bases, with 11 bases spanning the gap. Germline loops: CDR1 LNHDA, CDR2 SQIVND (reference sequence). The full variable domain, its missing parts supplied by reference TRBV19 and TRBJ2-7, is DGGITQSPKYLFRKEGQNVTLSCEQNLNHDAMYWYRQDPGQGLRLIYYSQIVNDFQKGDIAEGYSVSREKKESFPLTVTSAQKNPTAFYLCASSPGPNYEQYFGPGTRLTVT.

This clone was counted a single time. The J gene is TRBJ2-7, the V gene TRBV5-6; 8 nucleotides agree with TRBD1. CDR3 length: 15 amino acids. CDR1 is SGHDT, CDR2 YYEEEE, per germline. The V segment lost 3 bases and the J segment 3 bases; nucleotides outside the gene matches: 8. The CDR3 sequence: CASSWPTGGFYEQYF. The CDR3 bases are TGTGCCAGCAGCTGGCCCACAGGGGGTTTCTACGAGCAGTACTTC.

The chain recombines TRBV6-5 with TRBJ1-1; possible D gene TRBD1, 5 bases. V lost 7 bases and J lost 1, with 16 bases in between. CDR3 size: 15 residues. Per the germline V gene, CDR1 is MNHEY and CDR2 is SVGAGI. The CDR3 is CASTSRGSPNTEAFF. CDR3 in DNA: TGTGCCAGCACCTCCCGGGGGAGTCCGAACACTGAAGCTTTCTTT.

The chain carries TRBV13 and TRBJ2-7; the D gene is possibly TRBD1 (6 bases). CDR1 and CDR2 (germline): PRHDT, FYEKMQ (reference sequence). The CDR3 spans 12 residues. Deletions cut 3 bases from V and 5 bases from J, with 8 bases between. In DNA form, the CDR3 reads TGTGCCAGCAGCTTTGAGGGGGACGAGCAGTACTTC. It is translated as CASSFEGDEQYF.

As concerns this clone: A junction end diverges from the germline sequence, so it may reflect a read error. The CDR3 nucleotides are TGTGCCAGCAGGGAAGACAGGCGGGCTAATGAAAAACTGTTTTTT. Translation gives CASREDRRANEKLFF. V and J are TRBV2 and TRBJ1-4; a weak D match, TRBD1 (6 bases). The CDR3 is 15 amino acids. CDR1 is SNHLY and CDR2 is FYNNEI in the germline V gene.

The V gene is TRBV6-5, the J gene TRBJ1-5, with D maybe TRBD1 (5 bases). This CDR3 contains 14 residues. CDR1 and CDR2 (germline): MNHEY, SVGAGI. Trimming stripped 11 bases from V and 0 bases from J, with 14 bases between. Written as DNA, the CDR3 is TGTGCCGGCTTCGGGACGGATAGCAATCAGCCCCAGCATTTT. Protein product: CAGFGTDSNQPQHF.

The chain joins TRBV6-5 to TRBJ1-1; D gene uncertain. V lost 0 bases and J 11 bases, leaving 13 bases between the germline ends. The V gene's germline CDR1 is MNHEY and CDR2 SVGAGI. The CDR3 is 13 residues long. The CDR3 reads CASSYSSLTKAFF. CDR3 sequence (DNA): TGTGCCAGCAGTTACTCGTCCTTGACTAAGGCTTTCTTT.

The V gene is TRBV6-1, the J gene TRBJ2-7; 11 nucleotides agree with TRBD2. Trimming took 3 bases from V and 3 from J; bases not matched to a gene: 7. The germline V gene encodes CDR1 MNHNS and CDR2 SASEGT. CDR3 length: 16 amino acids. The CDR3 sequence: CASSETLAGGYYEQYF. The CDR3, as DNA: TGTGCCAGCAGTGAGACCCTAGCGGGAGGCTACTACGAGCAGTACTTC.

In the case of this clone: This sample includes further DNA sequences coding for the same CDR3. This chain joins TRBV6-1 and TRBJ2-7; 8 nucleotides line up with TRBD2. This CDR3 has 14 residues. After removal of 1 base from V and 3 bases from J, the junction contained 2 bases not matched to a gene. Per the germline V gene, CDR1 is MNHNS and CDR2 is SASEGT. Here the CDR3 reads CASSEVGGGYEQYF. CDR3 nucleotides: TGTGCCAGCAGTGAAGTCGGGGGGGGCTACGAGCAGTACTTC.

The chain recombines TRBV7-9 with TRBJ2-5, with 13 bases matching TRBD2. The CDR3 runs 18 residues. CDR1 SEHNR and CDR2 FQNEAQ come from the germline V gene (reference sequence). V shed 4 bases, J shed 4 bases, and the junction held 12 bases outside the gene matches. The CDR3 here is CASSSDPTSGGARETQYF. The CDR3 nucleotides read TGTGCCAGCAGCTCCGACCCCACTAGCGGGGGGGCCCGAGAGACCCAGTACTTC.

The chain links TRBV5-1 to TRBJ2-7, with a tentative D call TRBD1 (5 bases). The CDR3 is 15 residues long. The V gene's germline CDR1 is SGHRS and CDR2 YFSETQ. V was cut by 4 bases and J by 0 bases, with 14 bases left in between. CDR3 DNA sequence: TGCGCCAGCAGCATAGACAGCTCTACCTCCTACGAGCAGTACTTC. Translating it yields CASSIDSSTSYEQYF.